A selection of T cell receptor beta chains follows, all from one sample in a study of T cell repertoires in ileal Crohn's disease. Repertoires were generated with immunoSEQ multiplex PCR, while TCRdb's copy carries only in-frame clones and drops some. The data show approximately 17,000 clones, less than 90% seen once. The sequencing input was ileal tissue. These TCRs come from an adult with Crohn's disease. CDR3s include the opening cysteine and the closing phenylalanine or tryptophan. The D gene is left open where the match is weak. Expanded clones are given a class, and other clones once, few, many or no size at all.

clone_size: NA
j_call: TRBJ1-1
v_call: TRBV18
d_call: TRBD1
cdr3_aa: CASSPTGDTEAFF
cdr3_nt: TGTGCCAGCTCACCGACAGGGGACACTGAAGCTTTCTTT

clone_size: NA
j_call: TRBJ1-6
v_call: TRBV13
d_call: TRBD1
cdr3_aa: CASSWDRGLNSPLHF
cdr3_nt: TGTGCCAGCAGCTGGGACAGGGGGCTAAATTCACCCCTCCACTTT

clone_size: NA
j_call: TRBJ1-6
v_call: TRBV13
d_call: NA
cdr3_aa: CASSTRQVSPLHF
cdr3_nt: TGTGCCAGCAGCACTCGACAGGTTTCACCCCTCCACTTT

clone_size: NA
j_call: TRBJ2-7
v_call: TRBV6-5
d_call: TRBD1
cdr3_aa: CASSLGQGHEQYF
cdr3_nt: TGTGCCAGCAGTCTCGGACAGGGCCACGAGCAGTACTTC

clone_size: NA
j_call: TRBJ1-5
v_call: TRBV7-3
d_call: TRBD1
cdr3_aa: CASSRDRREVNQPQHF
cdr3_nt: TGTGCCAGCAGCCGGGACAGGAGGGAGGTGAATCAGCCCCAGCATTTT

clone_size: NA
j_call: TRBJ1-4
v_call: TRBV2
d_call: TRBD1
cdr3_aa: CASLNRGGEKLFF
cdr3_nt: TGTGCCAGCCTGAACAGGGGCGGGGAAAAACTGTTTTTT

clone_size: NA
j_call: TRBJ2-7
v_call: TRBV6-5
d_call: NA
cdr3_aa: CASSYSKRGEQYF
cdr3_nt: TGTGCCAGCAGTTACTCGAAGCGAGGGGAGCAGTACTTC

clone_size: NA
j_call: TRBJ2-7
v_call: TRBV4-3
d_call: TRBD1
cdr3_aa: CASSQAPDRAEQYF
cdr3_nt: TGCGCCAGCAGCCAAGCCCCGGACAGGGCCGAGCAGTACTTC

clone_size: NA
j_call: TRBJ1-2
v_call: TRBV30
d_call: TRBD1
cdr3_aa: CAWSGGGHYGYTF
cdr3_nt: TGTGCCTGGAGTGGAGGGGGCCACTATGGCTACACCTTC

clone_size: NA
j_call: TRBJ1-2
v_call: TRBV27
d_call: NA
cdr3_aa: CASRATGTVANGYTF
cdr3_nt: TGTGCCAGCAGAGCTACAGGGACGGTGGCAAATGGCTACACCTTC

clone_size: NA
j_call: TRBJ1-1
v_call: TRBV6-6
d_call: NA
cdr3_aa: CASNEGTEAFF
cdr3_nt: TGTGCCAGCAACGAGGGCACTGAAGCTTTCTTT

clone_size: few
j_call: TRBJ2-3
v_call: TRBV2
d_call: NA
cdr3_aa: CASRDMPLSDTQYF
cdr3_nt: TGTGCCAGCCGGGACATGCCCCTGTCGGATACGCAGTATTTT